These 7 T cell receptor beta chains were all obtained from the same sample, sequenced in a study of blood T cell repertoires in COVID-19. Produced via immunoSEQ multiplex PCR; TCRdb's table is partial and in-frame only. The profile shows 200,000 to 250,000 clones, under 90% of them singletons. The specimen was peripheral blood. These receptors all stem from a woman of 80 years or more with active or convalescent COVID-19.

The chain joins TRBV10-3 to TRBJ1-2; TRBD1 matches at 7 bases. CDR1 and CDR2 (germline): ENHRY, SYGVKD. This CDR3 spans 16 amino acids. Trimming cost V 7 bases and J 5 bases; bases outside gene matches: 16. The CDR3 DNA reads TGTGCCATCACGGTAGACAGGGCGTCCCTTGGTTATGGCTACACCTTC. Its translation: CAITVDRASLGYGYTF.

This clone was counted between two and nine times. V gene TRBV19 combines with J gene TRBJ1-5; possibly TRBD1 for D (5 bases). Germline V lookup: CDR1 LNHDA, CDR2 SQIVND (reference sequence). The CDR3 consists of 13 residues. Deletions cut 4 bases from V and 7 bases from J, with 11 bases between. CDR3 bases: TGTGCCAGTAGTAAGCGGGGGGACCAGCCCCAGCATTTT. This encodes CASSKRGDQPQHF.

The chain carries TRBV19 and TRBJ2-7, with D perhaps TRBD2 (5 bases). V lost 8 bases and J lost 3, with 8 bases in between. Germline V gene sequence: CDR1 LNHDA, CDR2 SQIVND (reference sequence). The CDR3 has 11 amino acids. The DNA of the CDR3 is TGTGCCAGTGGGAGACTCTACGAGCAGTACTTC. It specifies CASGRLYEQYF.

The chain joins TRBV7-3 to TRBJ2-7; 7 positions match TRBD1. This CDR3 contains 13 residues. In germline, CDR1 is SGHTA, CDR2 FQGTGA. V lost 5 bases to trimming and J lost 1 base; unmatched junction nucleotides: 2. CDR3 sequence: CASSRQGSYEQYF. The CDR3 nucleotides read TGTGCCAGCAGCAGACAGGGTTCCTACGAGCAGTACTTC. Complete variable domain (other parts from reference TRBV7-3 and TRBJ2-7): GAGVSQTPSNKVTEKGKYVELRCDPISGHTALYWYRQSLGQGPEFLIYFQGTGAADDSGLPNDRFFAVRPEGSVSTLKIQRTERGDSAVYLCASSRQGSYEQYFGPGTRLTVT.

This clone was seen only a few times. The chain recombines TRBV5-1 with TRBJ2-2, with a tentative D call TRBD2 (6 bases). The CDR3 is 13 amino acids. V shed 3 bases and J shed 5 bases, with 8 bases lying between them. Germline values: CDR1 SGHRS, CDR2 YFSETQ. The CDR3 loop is CASSSEGTGELFF. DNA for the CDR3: TGCGCCAGCAGCTCGGAGGGTACCGGGGAGCTGTTTTTT.

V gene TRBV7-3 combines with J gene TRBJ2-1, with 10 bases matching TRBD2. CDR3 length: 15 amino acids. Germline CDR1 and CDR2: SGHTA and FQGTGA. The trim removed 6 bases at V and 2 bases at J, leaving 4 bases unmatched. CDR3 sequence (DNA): TGTGCCAGCAGATTTAGCGGGGGGCCCTACAATGAGCAGTTCTTC. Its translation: CASRFSGGPYNEQFF.

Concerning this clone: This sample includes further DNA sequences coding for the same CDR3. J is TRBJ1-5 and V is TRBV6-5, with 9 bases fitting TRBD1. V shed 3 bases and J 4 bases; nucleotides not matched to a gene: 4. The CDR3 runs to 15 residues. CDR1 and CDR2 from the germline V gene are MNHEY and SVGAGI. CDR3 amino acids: CASSYGTGSNQPQHF. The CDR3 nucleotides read TGTGCCAGCAGTTATGGGACAGGGAGTAATCAGCCCCAGCATTTT.